A single T cell receptor (beta chain) is shown here with its context. It lacks a known antigen. Base quality data are lacking; no much larger clone is found one base away. These data originate in a study of blood T cell repertoires in COVID-19 (dated by TCRdb to between 2020 and 2021). For the wider study: The collaborator samples originated in the United States, Italy and Spain and spanned the acute and convalescent phases of COVID-19. The material from the prospective study consisted of cDNA or gDNA derived from T cells, B-cell-depleted T cells, or PBMCs. The dataset comprised deeply sampled blood TCRbeta repertoires from subjects exposed to, actively infected with, or recovered from COVID-19. The samples were drawn from the first 160 participants of the ongoing ImmuneRACE study and from 950 to 1,500 subjects provided by 6 global collaborators. The repertoires were made available in a free public database intended to serve as a resource for research on the immune response to SARS-CoV-2. HLA class I and class II types, where available, came from metadata supplied by the sample provider rather than from assay-based typing. A de-identified subject ID, COVID-19 status, age in years and sex were almost always included in the sample metadata.

Compared with germline, V lacks 4 bases and J lacks 0 bases; bases without a gene match: 3. From the cysteine through the phenylalanine, the CDR3 covers 14 amino acids. Only the CDR3 DNA stays, 42 bases, in frame from base 1. According to the germline V gene (reference sequence), CDR1 reads SGHNT and CDR2 reads YYREEE. Each collaborating institution followed its own protocols to collect whole blood in K2EDTA tubes. For TCRbeta analysis, collaborator samples were shipped as frozen whole blood, as isolated PBMCs, or as DNA extracted from either sample type. The immunoSEQ Assay, a bias-controlled multiplex PCR, was used to amplify TCRbeta CDR3 regions from genomic DNA. In the authors' own workflow: Nucleated cell counts per sample were estimated from amplification of reference gene primers within the assay. Sequence reads were collapsed and filtered to measure the absolute abundance of every unique TCRbeta CDR3 rearrangement. Productive Simpson clonality was computed per sample as the square root of Simpson's diversity index over productive rearrangements. TCRdb retrieved this table from immuneACCESS and kept in-frame rearrangements only. Not all clones are present; in checked studies, unresolved V genes account for under half, and no reason is known for the remainder. V and J calls plus clone size are reproduced from that table; the DNA served to infer D and trimming. The sample includes fewer than 300,000 clones, with roughly 85% observed a single time. The ten largest clones take up around 5.5% of the sample.

Points the paper makes about the study in general: The quantity of clinical and demographic metadata differed by source and by participant and was supplied without curation.

The chain links TRBV5-4 with TRBJ2-5; 7 bases in the middle match TRBD1. What was sequenced was peripheral blood. The receptor was isolated from a man in his fifties or sixties with active or convalescent COVID-19. The nucleotide sequence is TGTGCCAGCAGCACCGGGACAGACCAAGAGACCCAGTACTTC. Translated, it gives CASSTGTDQETQYF.